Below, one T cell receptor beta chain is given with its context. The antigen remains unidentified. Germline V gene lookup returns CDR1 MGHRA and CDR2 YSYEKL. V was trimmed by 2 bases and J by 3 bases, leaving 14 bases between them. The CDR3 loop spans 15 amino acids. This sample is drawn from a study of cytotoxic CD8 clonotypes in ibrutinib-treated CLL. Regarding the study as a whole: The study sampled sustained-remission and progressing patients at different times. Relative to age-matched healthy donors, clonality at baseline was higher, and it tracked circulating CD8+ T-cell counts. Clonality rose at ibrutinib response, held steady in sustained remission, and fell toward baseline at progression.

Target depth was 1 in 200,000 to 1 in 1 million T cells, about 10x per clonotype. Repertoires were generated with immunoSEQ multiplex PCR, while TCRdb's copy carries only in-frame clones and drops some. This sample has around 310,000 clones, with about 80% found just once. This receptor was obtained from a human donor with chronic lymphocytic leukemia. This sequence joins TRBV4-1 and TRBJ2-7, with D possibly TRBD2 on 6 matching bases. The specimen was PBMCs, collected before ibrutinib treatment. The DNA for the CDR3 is TGCGCCAGCAGCCAACGGGAGTCCCCCCACTACGAGCAGTACTTC. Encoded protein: CASSQRESPHYEQYF.